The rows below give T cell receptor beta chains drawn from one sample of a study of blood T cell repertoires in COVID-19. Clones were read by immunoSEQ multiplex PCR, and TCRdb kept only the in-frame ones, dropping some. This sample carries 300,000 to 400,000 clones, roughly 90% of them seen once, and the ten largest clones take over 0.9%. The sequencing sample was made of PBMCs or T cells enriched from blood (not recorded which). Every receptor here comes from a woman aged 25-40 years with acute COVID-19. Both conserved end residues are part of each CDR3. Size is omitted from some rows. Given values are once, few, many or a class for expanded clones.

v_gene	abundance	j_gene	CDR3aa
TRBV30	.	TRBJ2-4	CAWRVAGWGIQYF
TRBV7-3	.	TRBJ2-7	CASSLADSGPYEQYF
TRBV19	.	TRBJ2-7	CASSIGFGGIEGEQYF
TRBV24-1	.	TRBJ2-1	CATSDPWTAFYNEQFF
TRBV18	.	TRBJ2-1	CASSSGNYNEQFF
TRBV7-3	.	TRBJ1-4	CASSPSGGANEKLFF
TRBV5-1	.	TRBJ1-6	CASSLSGYNSPLHF
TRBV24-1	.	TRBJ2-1	CATSVTGFTNSYNEQFF
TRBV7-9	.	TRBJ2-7	CASSATSGGAYEQYF
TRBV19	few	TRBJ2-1	CASTGDRGRNEQFF
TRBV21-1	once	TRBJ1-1	CASSTSNRQGWTEAFF
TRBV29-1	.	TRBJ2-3	CSPALVNDADTQYF
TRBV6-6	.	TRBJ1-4	CASRDRGETTNEKLFF
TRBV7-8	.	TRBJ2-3	CASSPGARTDTQYF
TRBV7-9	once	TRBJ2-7	CASSSGLAGGARLGQYF
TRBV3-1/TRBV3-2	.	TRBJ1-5	CASSQDPGAEGGPQHF
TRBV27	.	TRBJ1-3	CASRGNSGNTIYF
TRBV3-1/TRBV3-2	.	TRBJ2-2	CATDRENTGELFF